These 31 T cell receptor beta chains came from one sample sequenced in a study of blood T cell repertoires in COVID-19. Only in-frame clones appear in the TCRdb table, and some are missing; sequencing was by immunoSEQ multiplex PCR. Among 100,000 to 120,000 clones listed, approximately 80% were seen once. The sample taken for sequencing was peripheral blood. These receptors originate from a man at least 80 years old with acute or convalescent COVID-19.

The CDR3 DNA reads TGTGCCAGCAGCTTAGCGAAAATCTACCCCACAGATACGCAGTATTTT. It encodes CASSLAKIYPTDTQYF. This chain connects TRBV7-2 to TRBJ2-3; no clear D. Germline V gives CDR1 SGHTA, CDR2 FQGNSA. The CDR3 length is 16 residues. Deletions cut 0 bases from V and 2 bases from J, with 12 bases between.

The chain carries TRBV14 and TRBJ2-1, with 11 nucleotides matching TRBD2. This CDR3 contains 15 residues. Trimming removed 5 bases from V and 6 bases from J; junction bases left unmatched: 6. Germline CDR1 SGHDN, CDR2 FVKESK. As DNA, the CDR3 is TGTGCCAGCAGCTTACTAGCGGGAGTTTCCAATGAGCAGTTCTTC. Its translation is CASSLLAGVSNEQFF.

This rearrangement joins TRBV10-3 to TRBJ1-1; tentatively, D is TRBD1 (5 bases). The germline CDR1 and CDR2 sequences are ENHRY and SYGVKD. This CDR3 region has 13 residues. The germline V and J ends were trimmed by 3 bases and 2 bases, with 7 bases remaining between them. The CDR3: CAISDRVNTEAFF. CDR3 DNA sequence: TGTGCCATCAGTGACAGGGTAAACACTGAAGCTTTCTTT.

In its sample, this clone was seen once. V and J are TRBV11-3 and TRBJ2-1; possible D gene TRBD1, 6 bases. V was clipped by 4 bases and J by 4 bases, with 14 bases between them. This CDR3 region has 15 residues. Germline CDR1 reads SGHNT; CDR2 reads YENEEA. The CDR3 sequence is CASSSQGLPYNEQFF. In nucleotides, the CDR3 is TGTGCCAGCAGCTCACAGGGTTTACCTTACAATGAGCAGTTCTTC.

J is TRBJ2-1 and V is TRBV11-2; 7 bases line up with TRBD2. CDR1 and CDR2 from the germline V gene are SGHAT and FQNNGV. The CDR3 contains 14 residues. Trimming removed 2 bases from V and 8 bases from J; junction bases left unmatched: 6. The CDR3 protein is CASSLWGGSYEQFF. As DNA, the CDR3 is TGTGCCAGCAGCTTATGGGGCGGGAGCTATGAGCAGTTCTTC.

J is TRBJ2-2 and V is TRBV5-1; D is unclear. The germline V and J ends were trimmed by 3 bases and 1 base, with 10 bases remaining between them. CDR3 length equals 15 residues. CDR1 and CDR2 from the germline V gene are SGHRS and YFSETQ. The CDR3 coding sequence is TGCGCCAGCAGCTCCGTACTATTGAACACCGGGGAGCTGTTTTTT. Translation gives CASSSVLLNTGELFF.

In this sample, this clone turned up a few times. The CDR3 coding sequence is TGTGCCAGCAGTTACCCAGGACAGACCAAGCAGTACTTC. It yields the protein CASSYPGQTKQYF. The chain joins TRBV6-5 to TRBJ2-7, with a tentative D call TRBD1 (6 bases). The CDR3 covers 13 residues. Trimming left V 2 bases short and J 8 bases short, with 13 bases between. Germline V gene sequence: CDR1 MNHEY, CDR2 SVGAGI.

V is TRBV27 and J is TRBJ2-3; no firm D call. Germline CDR1 and CDR2: MNHEY and SMNVEV (reference sequence). The V gene lost 3 bases and the J gene lost 1 base, with 14 bases spanning the gap. The CDR3 has 16 residues. As DNA, the CDR3 is TGTGCCAGCAGTTTCACGCTCCCACGGGGCACAGATACGCAGTATTTT. It yields the protein CASSFTLPRGTDTQYF.

This clone was counted a single time. The chain recombines TRBV7-2 with TRBJ1-1; possibly TRBD1 for D (6 bases). V shed 2 bases and J shed 1 base, with 8 bases lying between them. Germline CDR1 and CDR2: SGHTA and FQGNSA. This CDR3 spans 14 amino acids. CDR3 sequence: CASSLLGQNTEAFF. Here the CDR3 DNA reads TGTGCCAGCAGCTTACTGGGACAGAACACTGAAGCTTTCTTT.

The chain links TRBV24-1 to TRBJ2-5; 8 bases map to TRBD1. The V gene's germline CDR1 is KGHDR and CDR2 SFDVKD. Losses at the gene ends were 0 bases for V and 0 bases for J; bases not matched to a gene: 2. The CDR3 totals 16 residues. In DNA, the CDR3 is TGTGCCACCAGTGATTTGGCAGGGGGCCACCAAGAGACCCAGTACTTC. Amino acid sequence: CATSDLAGGHQETQYF.

This chain connects TRBV2 to TRBJ1-1; the match to TRBD1 covers 9 bases. J lost 8 bases, V lost 6 bases, and 7 bases had no gene match. Germline CDR1 SNHLY, CDR2 FYNNEI. This CDR3 spans 13 amino acids. This CDR3 is CASRVTGGGEAFF. CDR3 nucleotides: TGTGCCAGCAGGGTAACAGGGGGCGGAGAAGCTTTCTTT.

Only a few counts were recorded for this clone. The chain combines TRBV2 with TRBJ1-1; D might be TRBD1 (6 bases). CDR3 length equals 13 residues. The V gene lost 2 bases and the J gene lost 4 bases, with 8 bases spanning the gap. Germline V CDR1 and CDR2: SNHLY, FYNNEI. CDR3 in amino acids: CASSERQVTEAFF. CDR3 sequence (DNA): TGTGCCAGCAGTGAACGACAGGTCACTGAAGCTTTCTTT.

There are a few counts of this clone. The chain carries TRBV27 and TRBJ1-2, with D perhaps TRBD1 (5 bases). The CDR3 totals 15 residues. Between the trimmed V and J ends, which lost 2 bases and 5 bases, there was a span of 15 bases. CDR1 is MNHEY, CDR2 SMNVEV, per germline (reference sequence). CDR3 protein: CASSLAGQPSYGYTF. The CDR3 DNA is TGTGCCAGCAGTTTAGCCGGACAACCCTCGTATGGCTACACCTTC.

The chain carries TRBV6-2 or TRBV6-3 and TRBJ2-1; TRBD1 aligns across 10 bases. The CDR3 consists of 13 residues. The V segment lost 5 bases and the J segment 9 bases; nucleotides outside the gene matches: 4. CDR1 and CDR2 (germline): MNHEY, SVGEGT. The DNA for the CDR3 is TGTGCCAGCAGTGGGGGGACAGGGGTTGAGCAGTTCTTC. Translated, it gives CASSGGTGVEQFF.

The V call is TRBV7-2, the J call TRBJ1-2, with 9 bases lining up with TRBD1. The CDR3 covers 15 residues. Germline V gives CDR1 SGHTA, CDR2 FQGNSA. Trimming at V came to 5 bases and at J to 3 bases, leaving 7 bases not matched to a gene. CDR3 sequence: CASSRGQGVDYGYTF. The DNA for the CDR3 is TGTGCCAGCAGCCGGGGACAGGGCGTGGACTATGGCTACACCTTC.

The chain is built from TRBV5-1 and TRBJ2-7; 9 nucleotides line up with TRBD2. The J segment lost 6 bases and the V segment lost 0 bases, leaving 7 bases of the junction unmatched. CDR1 SGHRS and CDR2 YFSETQ come from the germline V gene. The CDR3 spans 15 residues. The CDR3: CASSLEAGGPREQYF. DNA of the CDR3: TGCGCCAGCAGCTTGGAGGCGGGAGGGCCCCGCGAGCAGTACTTC.

This rearrangement joins TRBV6-6 to TRBJ1-1; no definite D call. This CDR3 comprises 13 residues. The germline V and J ends were trimmed by 4 bases and 5 bases, with 11 bases remaining between them. CDR1 and CDR2 from the germline V gene are MNHNY and SVGAGI (reference sequence). The CDR3 reads CASSSSQVTEAFF. The CDR3 coding sequence is TGTGCCAGCAGTTCCTCCCAGGTAACTGAAGCTTTCTTT.

The chain's CDR3 is CASSRDIGTEAFF. The CDR3 DNA follows: TGTGCCAGCAGCCGGGACATCGGTACTGAAGCTTTCTTT. The genes are TRBV27 and TRBJ1-1; tentative D call: TRBD1 (6 bases). CDR3 length: 13 amino acids. The V end lost 6 bases, the J end lost 5 bases, and 13 bases lay between the germline ends. CDR1 and CDR2 (germline): MNHEY, SMNVEV (reference sequence).

The J gene is TRBJ1-6, the V gene TRBV28; 9 bases are shared with TRBD1. From germline, CDR1 is MDHEN and CDR2 SYDVKM. The V and J ends lost 6 bases and 7 bases, in that order; junction bases with no gene match: 13. The CDR3 is 17 residues long. The CDR3 nucleotides are TGTGCCAGCAGCTCTTTTTGGGGACAGGGAGGAAATTCACCCCTCCACTTT. Translating gives CASSSFWGQGGNSPLHF.

This sequence joins TRBV7-2 and TRBJ1-3; TRBD1 agrees at 9 bases. Germline V gene lookup returns CDR1 SGHTA and CDR2 FQGNSA. With 6 bases clipped from V and 4 bases from J, the junction kept 7 bases outside the gene matches. The CDR3 runs to 15 residues. CDR3 sequence: CASRPPGTGGNTIYF. CDR3 nucleotide sequence: TGTGCCAGCAGGCCCCCGGGGACAGGGGGAAACACCATATATTTT.

This clone has more than one count but fewer than ten. The chain employs TRBV18 and TRBJ2-1, with D perhaps matching TRBD2 (6 bases). V was cut by 5 bases and J by 2 bases, with 19 bases left in between. Per the germline V gene, CDR1 is KGHSH and CDR2 is LQKENI. This CDR3 is 17 amino acids long. The CDR3 coding sequence is TGTGCCAGCTCATTGGGGGAGCGGGCGCGCGCCTACAATGAGCAGTTCTTC. Its translation: CASSLGERARAYNEQFF.

In its sample, this clone was seen a few times. The chain uses TRBV5-5 and TRBJ1-1; D is perhaps TRBD1 (5 bases). V lost 0 bases to trimming and J lost 7 bases, with 13 bases between them. Germline CDR1 SGHKS, CDR2 YYEKEE (reference sequence). This CDR3 contains 14 residues. This CDR3 reads CASSLGAEGLEAFF. The DNA for the CDR3 is TGTGCCAGCAGCTTGGGGGCGGAGGGGCTTGAAGCTTTCTTT.

The CDR3: CASRLMNTEAFF. In DNA form, the CDR3 reads TGTGCCAGCAGACTGATGAACACTGAAGCTTTCTTT. The gene calls are TRBV28 and TRBJ1-1, with D hard to call. Germline values: CDR1 MDHEN, CDR2 SYDVKM. This CDR3 contains 12 residues. V lost 6 bases, J lost 0 bases, and 5 bases lay in between.

The rearrangement links TRBV19 to TRBJ1-2, with 10 bases lining up with TRBD1. The CDR3 extends over 15 amino acids. Germline CDR1 is LNHDA and CDR2 is SQIVND (reference sequence). V was clipped by 5 bases and J by 1 base; unmatched bases: 4. The CDR3 loop reads CASSPRTGGNYGYTF. The CDR3 region has the DNA TGTGCCAGTAGTCCTCGGACAGGGGGTAACTATGGCTACACCTTC.

The chain joins TRBV30 to TRBJ1-6; D unclear. From germline, CDR1 is GTSNPN and CDR2 SVGIG (reference sequence). This CDR3 is built from 14 residues. V dropped 0 bases and J dropped 11 bases, with 14 bases sitting between them. CDR3 nucleotides: TGTGCCTGGAGTGTAAAGGGAGGTCGGACACCCCTCCACTTT. As protein: CAWSVKGGRTPLHF.

The chain employs TRBV28 and TRBJ1-2; 10 bases match TRBD1. Trimming removed 6 bases from V and 0 bases from J; junction bases left unmatched: 4. Germline V gene lookup returns CDR1 MDHEN and CDR2 SYDVKM. This CDR3 comprises 15 residues. CDR3 sequence: CASRTGGAPNYGYTF. CDR3 in DNA: TGTGCCAGCAGGACAGGGGGCGCCCCTAACTATGGCTACACCTTC.

This clone came up a few times. The J gene is TRBJ2-2, the V gene TRBV19, with TRBD1 matching over 7 bases. This CDR3 has 16 amino acids. V was pared by 2 bases and J by 1 base, with 4 bases of the junction left unmatched. CDR1 and CDR2 (germline): LNHDA, SQIVND (reference sequence). For the CDR3, the DNA is TGTGCCAGTAGTATAAAACGGACAGGGAACACCGGGGAGCTGTTTTTT. Translated, it gives CASSIKRTGNTGELFF.

The V gene is TRBV28, the J gene TRBJ1-5; TRBD1 agrees at 8 bases. Unmatched junction bases numbered 15, after V lost 6 bases and J lost 8 bases. Germline CDR1 is MDHEN and CDR2 is SYDVKM. The CDR3 length is 16 residues. In DNA form, the CDR3 reads TGTGCCAGCAGCCTACTTGGACAGGGAACTAGGAAGCCCCAGCATTTT. Translating it yields CASSLLGQGTRKPQHF.

The chain carries TRBV18 and TRBJ2-3, with 8 bases identical to TRBD2. The CDR3 is made up of 15 amino acids. V trimming: 3 bases; J trimming: 2 bases; junction bases outside the gene matches: 4. Germline CDR1 reads KGHSH; CDR2 reads LQKENI. CDR3 in DNA: TGTGCCAGCTCACCCCAGCGGGAGCTCACAGATACGCAGTATTTT. Translation gives CASSPQRELTDTQYF.

This clone was picked up one time. The rearrangement links TRBV7-2 to TRBJ2-6, with 7 bases fitting TRBD1. V lost 5 bases to trimming and J lost 4 bases; unmatched junction nucleotides: 5. Per germline, CDR1 SGHTA and CDR2 FQGNSA. The CDR3 loop spans 15 amino acids. CDR3 sequence reads: CASSVDRAGANVLTF. The CDR3 region has the DNA TGTGCCAGCAGCGTCGACAGGGCCGGGGCCAACGTCCTGACTTTC.

This chain links TRBV5-6 with TRBJ2-2; 13 nucleotides line up with TRBD2. The V segment lost 0 bases and the J segment 6 bases; nucleotides outside the gene matches: 8. The CDR3 spans 18 residues. Germline V gene lookup returns CDR1 SGHDT and CDR2 YYEEEE. CDR3 in amino acids: CASSLAGLAGVVSGELFF. The CDR3, as DNA: TGTGCCAGCAGCTTGGCAGGACTAGCGGGAGTTGTCTCCGGGGAGCTGTTTTTT.